A selection of T cell receptor beta chains follows, all from one sample in a study of T cell responses to AZD1222 COVID-19 vaccine. Sequencing was performed with immunoSEQ multiplex PCR; in TCRdb, only in-frame clones are kept and a portion is missing. The profile shows more than 65,000 clones, 78% of them singletons. The specimen comprised peripheral blood, sampled on day 0 of AZD1222 vaccination. The receptors originated from an adult in good health. Both conserved end residues are trimmed from each CDR3. Size is stated for part of the rows, as once, few or many counts, or as a class when the clone is expanded.

v_gene	abundance	j_gene	CDR3aa
TRBV7-2	-	TRBJ2-1	ASSLAPSATNEQF
TRBV5-1	-	TRBJ1-2	ASSLGSVLSEYGYT
TRBV28	-	TRBJ2-7	ASGVSYEQY
TRBV9	few	TRBJ1-4	ASSRDGGTNEKLF
TRBV6-6	-	TRBJ1-5	ASSYQYSNQPQH
TRBV14	medium-sized	TRBJ2-7	ASSQGYEQY
TRBV30	-	TRBJ2-2	AWSGRAGSNTGELF
TRBV6-5	-	TRBJ1-2	ASSYSWQIEGYT
TRBV5-4	-	TRBJ1-2	ASSLAQVDGYT
TRBV15	-	TRBJ2-1	ATSAGGGYNEQF
TRBV2	-	TRBJ1-3	ASSVGISGNTIY
TRBV19	-	TRBJ2-7	ASSIDLSGAPYEQY
TRBV15	medium-sized	TRBJ1-2	ATSRGGAYGYT
TRBV7-8	-	TRBJ2-3	ASSSPWGRDADTQY
TRBV28	-	TRBJ2-2	ASCTSRQGRTRELF
TRBV28	-	TRBJ2-1	ASSFSGQGRHEQF